This T cell receptor beta chain was documented in a study of blood T cell repertoires in COVID-19. Looking at the study overall: Samples taken during acute and convalescent COVID-19 were collected in the United States, Italy and Spain. In each case, the material was cDNA or gDNA derived from T cells, B-cell-depleted T cells, or PBMCs.

Authors' analysis steps: The assay estimated nucleated cells by amplifying reference gene primers. Profiled with immunoSEQ multiplex PCR; TCRdb holds only in-frame clones, not every one. Clone size and V and J calls were adopted from that table, with D and trimming inferred from the DNA. The sample has about 74,000 clones; 85% to 90% are singletons. The length of the CDR3 is 15 residues. The V gene's germline CDR1 is SEHNR and CDR2 FQNEAQ (reference sequence). Trimming took 2 bases from V and 5 from J; bases not matched to a gene: 6. The receptor was isolated from a woman at least 80 years old with active or convalescent COVID-19. The sequencing sample was made of peripheral blood. The chain combines TRBV7-9 with TRBJ1-2; 9 bases map to TRBD1. CDR3 DNA: TGTGCCAGCAGCTTATGGGACAGGGAGAGATATGGCTACACCTTC. Its protein product is CASSLWDRERYGYTF.